The following is a TCR beta chain sequence with its context. The CDR3 length is 14 residues. In germline, CDR1 is SGHTA, CDR2 FQGNSA. The junction had 4 bases not matched to a gene; V was cut back by 2 bases and J by 5 bases. Original processing methods: Cell counts per sample came from amplifying reference gene primers. Some clones are missing from TCRdb's copy, which holds only in-frame ones; the method was immunoSEQ multiplex PCR. V and J calls and clone size follow that table, whereas D and trimming were derived from the DNA. The table includes some 180,000 clones, approximately 91% detected once. The data stem from a study of blood T cell repertoires in COVID-19.

The sequence derives from a man in his late teens or twenties with COVID-19, enrolled during active disease. The specimen sequenced was peripheral blood. This chain connects TRBV7-2 to TRBJ1-1; the match to TRBD1 covers 8 bases. CDR3 region: CASSLTGGRTEAFF. CDR3 nucleotide sequence: TGTGCCAGCAGCTTAACAGGGGGGCGGACTGAAGCTTTCTTT.